This T cell receptor (beta chain) was observed in a study of blood T cell repertoires in COVID-19. Overall study context: The samples span acute and convalescent COVID-19 from the United States, Italy and Spain. The cDNA or gDNA used as material had been derived from T cells, B-cell-depleted T cells, or PBMCs.

There are 14 residues in the CDR3. Per the authors' pipeline: Quantification of nucleated cells was approximated via reference gene primer amplification. The protocol was immunoSEQ multiplex PCR, while the TCRdb copy is restricted to in-frame clones and leaves out a portion. From that table come the V and J calls and clone size; the DNA was used to work out D and trimming. The top ten clones hold around 35% of a sample with 130,000 to 150,000 clones, approximately 80% of them seen once. The sequence derives from a human donor in a cohort sampled during active COVID-19. The chain employs TRBV7-5 and TRBJ1-2; TRBD1 is the table's D call, not checked against the DNA. TRBV7-5 is classified as a pseudogene. Sequencing was done on a sample of peripheral blood. CDR3 in amino acids: CARSFPGGDYGYTF. CDR3 nucleotide sequence: TGTGCCAGAAGCTTCCCAGGGGGCGACTATGGCTACACCTTC.